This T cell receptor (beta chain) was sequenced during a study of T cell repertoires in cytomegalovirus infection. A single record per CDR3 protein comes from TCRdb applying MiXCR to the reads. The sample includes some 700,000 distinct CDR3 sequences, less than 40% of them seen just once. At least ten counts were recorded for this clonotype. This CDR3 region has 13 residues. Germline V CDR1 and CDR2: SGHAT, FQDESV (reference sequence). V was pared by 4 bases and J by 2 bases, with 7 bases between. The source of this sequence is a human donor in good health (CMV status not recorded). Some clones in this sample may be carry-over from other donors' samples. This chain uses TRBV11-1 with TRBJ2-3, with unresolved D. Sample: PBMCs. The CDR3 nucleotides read TGTGCCAGCAGCTCATTCTCCACAGATACGCAGTATTTT. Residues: CASSSFSTDTQYF.